This T cell receptor beta chain was recovered during a study of blood T cell repertoires in COVID-19. The method was immunoSEQ multiplex PCR; TCRdb's version includes in-frame clones alone and lacks a portion of them. The sample holds fewer than 350,000 clones, roughly 90% seen once. This study enrolled people aged about 18 to 100 from 24 US geographic areas. Participants' reported clinical history set cohort assignment. Trimming stripped 6 bases from V and 7 bases from J, with 19 bases between. The CDR3 is 15 amino acids. Looked up from germline, CDR1 is SNHLY and CDR2 is FYNNEI. This clone was seen a handful of times.

The sequencing input was PBMCs or T cells enriched from blood (not recorded which). The sequence was obtained from a man aged 60-69 years who had recovered from COVID-19. The rearrangement links TRBV2 to TRBJ2-1, with D maybe TRBD2 (5 bases). The CDR3 spells CASSSDFSRGNEQFF. The CDR3 region has the DNA TGTGCCAGCAGCAGCGATTTCTCGCGAGGGAATGAGCAGTTCTTC. The variable domain in full, completed from reference TRBV2 and TRBJ2-1, reads EPEVTQTPSHQVTQMGQEVILRCVPISNHLYFYWYRQILGQKVEFLVSFYNNEISEKSEIFDDQFSVERPDGSNFTLKIRSTKLEDSAMYFCASSSDFSRGNEQFFGPGTRLTVL.